This T cell receptor beta chain was sequenced during a study of tumor-infiltrating lymphocytes in primary liver carcinoma. General study results and limits: Compared with tumor region pairs, tumor-adjacent and tumor-blood pairs overlapped less.

Total RNA amounting to roughly 450 ng was the source from which TCR beta cDNA was made with a constant-region primer. For TCR beta, libraries were produced by three nested multiplex PCR rounds using slightly modified ARM-PCR. TRBV1-TRBV30 forward primers and a C-beta reverse primer were used in the first two PCR rounds, which each ran for around 11 cycles. MiXCR was run by TCRdb on the multiplex PCR reads, yielding one entry per CDR3 protein. The table shows around 80,000 distinct CDR3 sequences, with around 70% occurring only once. V gave up 5 bases and J gave up 3 bases, with 8 bases separating them. The CDR3 length is 13 residues. Looked up from germline, CDR1 is SQVTM and CDR2 is ANQGSEA. Between 20 and 30 mg of unsorted bulk tissue served as the source from which RNA and DNA were co-extracted. This clonotype has at least ten counts. Its specificity is not known.

The receptor was derived from a man aged 35 to 55 with primary liver carcinoma and hepatitis B virus infection. Source material: liver tumor tissue from sampling region 1. Subset of the sample: tumor region T1, superior pole. V usage is TRBV29-1 and J usage is TRBJ2-6; TRBD1 is a possible D gene (5 bases). This CDR3 is CSVLGLGANVLTF. DNA for the CDR3: TGCAGCGTTCTGGGGCTTGGGGCCAACGTCCTGACTTTC.